This entry features one T cell receptor beta chain sequence. No antigen is known for it. A junction end diverges from the germline sequence, so it may reflect a read error. The time point: technical triplicate 1. The data stem from a study of neurological immune-mediated disorders. 5'RACE employing 10-nucleotide random UMIs yielded the cDNA. Over 180 million TCR-beta sequences from 15-18 subjects came from every sequencing run. TCRdb re-analysed the 5' RACE reads in MiXCR, keeping a single row per CDR3 protein. This table has fewer than 50,000 distinct CDR3 sequences, roughly 11% appearing once. Findings and limits, study-wide: Across subjects, no CDR3 amino acid sequence appeared in expanded clones of more than one subject, a finding that suggested private repertoires in all groups. HTLV-1-associated myelopathy had the most TCR clonal expansion, while multiple sclerosis had the least, a level that fell below healthy controls.

Germline CDR1 reads SGHRS; CDR2 reads YFSETQ. This CDR3 is built from 14 residues. The source is a man aged 55 to 70 with HTLV-1-associated myelopathy (HAM/TSP). The V and J genes are TRBV5-1 and TRBJ2-1; D unresolved. Sequenced input: PBMCs. This CDR3 reads CASSPRGAGNELFF. Here the CDR3 DNA reads TGCGCCAGCAGTCCTAGAGGCGCTGGGAATGAGCTGTTCTTC. Full variable domain (outside the CDR3, taken from reference TRBV5-1 and TRBJ2-1): KAGVTQTPRYLIKTRGQQVTLSCSPISGHRSVSWYQQTPGQGLQFLFEYFSETQRNKGNFPGRFSGRQFSNSRSEMNVSTLELGDSALYLCASSPRGAGNELFFGPGTRLTVL.